The 22 T cell receptor beta chains below come from one sample, sequenced in a study of cytomegalovirus exposure and HLA in healthy donors. Profiling relied on immunoSEQ multiplex PCR, and the TCRdb table lists in-frame clones only, not all of them. The top ten hold roughly 1.4% of the sample, which has about 53,000 clones, approximately 90% seen once. The sample consisted of PBMCs. The receptors originated from a man between 18 and 35 years old in good health and CMV-seronegative.

CDR3 residues: CAISESRQAEQYF. The DNA of the CDR3 is TGTGCCATCAGTGAGTCACGGCAGGCAGAGCAGTACTTC. The rearrangement uses TRBV10-3 and TRBJ2-7; no definite D call. V was shortened by 0 bases and J by 7 bases, with 10 bases between the two germline ends. The V gene's germline CDR1 is ENHRY and CDR2 SYGVKD. The CDR3 has 13 residues.

The J gene is TRBJ2-5, the V gene TRBV7-6; the D gene is possibly TRBD2 (5 bases). The CDR3 extends over 12 amino acids. Trimming removed 7 bases from V and 2 bases from J, with 8 bases in between. Germline V lookup: CDR1 SGHVS, CDR2 FNYEAQ. The CDR3 loop is CASTGIQETQYF. As DNA, the CDR3 is TGTGCCAGCACCGGGATACAAGAGACCCAGTACTTC.

The chain couples TRBV28 to TRBJ2-1, with TRBD2 identical over 9 bases. In germline, CDR1 is MDHEN, CDR2 SYDVKM. The V gene end was trimmed by 3 bases and the J gene end by 12 bases; junction bases not matched to a gene: 9. The CDR3 runs to 14 residues. The CDR3 region has the DNA TGTGCCAGCAGTTTTAAGACTAGCGGACGGGGGCAGTTCTTC. Translated, it gives CASSFKTSGRGQFF.

In this sample, this clone turned up once. J is TRBJ1-2 and V is TRBV7-9, with D tentatively TRBD1 (5 bases). Per germline, CDR1 SEHNR and CDR2 FQNEAQ (reference sequence). Trimming shortened V by 0 bases and J by 0 bases, and 11 bases separated the two germline ends. CDR3 size: 16 residues. CDR3 sequence reads: CASSLAQGRPNYGYTF. CDR3 sequence (DNA): TGTGCCAGCAGCTTAGCGCAGGGAAGACCTAACTATGGCTACACCTTC.

The rearrangement joins TRBV4-3 to TRBJ2-5; D is unresolved. Trimming took 3 bases from V and 5 from J, leaving 10 bases between them. This CDR3 is built from 13 residues. Germline CDR1 is LGHNA and CDR2 is YSLEER. The CDR3 here is CASSHRARETQYF. CDR3 coding DNA: TGCGCCAGCAGCCATCGCGCACGGGAGACCCAGTACTTC.

This chain links TRBV29-1 with TRBJ2-5, with unresolved D. Germline V gene data show CDR1 as SQVTM and CDR2 as ANQGSEA. The germline V and J ends were trimmed by 0 bases and 6 bases, with 11 bases remaining between them. The CDR3 has 13 amino acids. CDR3 in amino acids: CSVEDVRPKTQYF. The CDR3 DNA is TGCAGCGTTGAAGATGTCAGGCCAAAGACCCAGTACTTC.

J is TRBJ2-7 and V is TRBV6-1; 7 bases are a match to TRBD1. Trimming cost V 4 bases and J 4 bases; bases outside gene matches: 1. This CDR3 is built from 12 residues. CDR1 and CDR2 from the germline V gene are MNHNS and SASEGT. CDR3 residues: CASSATGYEQYF. As DNA, the CDR3 is TGTGCCAGCAGTGCGACAGGGTACGAGCAGTACTTC.

The chain carries TRBV6-5 and TRBJ2-7; 15 bases align to TRBD2. With V trimmed by 7 bases and J by 7 bases, 8 bases remained unmatched. Germline CDR1 is MNHEY and CDR2 is SVGAGI. The CDR3 has 15 amino acids. The CDR3 sequence: CASIGTSGRRGEQYF. The CDR3 DNA reads TGTGCCAGCATTGGGACTAGCGGGAGGCGGGGGGAGCAGTACTTC.

The CDR3 DNA reads as TGTGCCTGGAGTGTCCGACAGGGGAGCTCTGGAAACACCATATATTTT. This sequence encodes CAWSVRQGSSGNTIYF. The chain uses TRBV30 and TRBJ1-3, with 8 positions matching TRBD1. Germline lookup yields CDR1 GTSNPN and CDR2 SVGIG (reference sequence). The CDR3 runs 16 residues. The ends lost 0 bases at V and 0 bases at J; junction bases unmatched: 4.

The V gene is TRBV5-8, the J gene TRBJ1-1, with D possibly matching TRBD1 (6 bases). CDR1 and CDR2 (germline): SGHTS, YDEGEE. The CDR3 covers 17 residues. Trimming left V 6 bases short and J 3 bases short, with 24 bases between. The CDR3 nucleotides are TGTGCCAGCATCAAAAGGGGGGGCCGAAAGGGGCACACTGAAGCTTTCTTT. Protein product: CASIKRGGRKGHTEAFF.

The CDR3 DNA reads TGTGCCAGCAGCTTGGCCCCGGGGAATGAAAAACTGTTTTTT. This codes for CASSLAPGNEKLFF. V gene TRBV5-8 combines with J gene TRBJ1-4; D remains ambiguous. Germline CDR1 is SGHTS and CDR2 is YDEGEE. There are 14 residues in the CDR3. V dropped 0 bases and J dropped 5 bases, with 8 bases sitting between them.

The J gene is TRBJ2-7, the V gene TRBV10-1; no clear D gene. Per germline, CDR1 WNHNN and CDR2 SYGVQD (reference sequence). There are 16 residues in the CDR3. Between the trimmed V and J ends, which lost 6 bases and 0 bases, there was a span of 18 bases. CDR3 residues: CASRALSRRVSYEQYF. The CDR3 DNA reads as TGCGCCAGCAGAGCTCTCTCGCGCCGAGTCTCCTACGAGCAGTACTTC.

The gene calls are TRBV15 and TRBJ2-3, with 11 nucleotides matching TRBD2. Germline V gene lookup returns CDR1 LNHNV and CDR2 YYDKDF (reference sequence). V was pared by 2 bases and J by 4 bases, with 5 bases of the junction left unmatched. The CDR3 is 16 residues long. CDR3 DNA: TGTGCCACCAGCAGACCTAGCGGGAGGCAGCCAGATACGCAGTATTTT. Encoded protein: CATSRPSGRQPDTQYF.

The CDR3 coding sequence is TGTGCCAGCAGTCCTGGGCTGGAAGAGACCCAGTACTTC. The encoded protein is CASSPGLEETQYF. The chain links TRBV4-2 to TRBJ2-5, with unresolved D. CDR1 and CDR2 from the germline V gene are LGHNA and YNFKEQ. V gave up 6 bases and J gave up 3 bases, with 11 bases separating them. CDR3 length equals 13 residues.

The J gene is TRBJ2-1, the V gene TRBV30, with D perhaps TRBD1 (5 bases). CDR3 length: 12 amino acids. V dropped 0 bases and J dropped 5 bases, with 5 bases sitting between them. Germline-derived CDR1 and CDR2 are GTSNPN and SVGIG (reference sequence). The chain's CDR3 is CAWSVGDNEQFF. The CDR3, as DNA: TGTGCCTGGAGTGTAGGGGACAATGAGCAGTTCTTC.

V gene TRBV2 combines with J gene TRBJ2-5, with D uncertain. The germline CDR1 and CDR2 sequences are SNHLY and FYNNEI. This CDR3 comprises 11 residues. V shed 4 bases and J shed 5 bases, with 5 bases lying between them. CDR3 amino acids: CASSVGETQYF. DNA for the CDR3: TGTGCCAGCAGTGTCGGTGAGACCCAGTACTTC.

This chain joins TRBV6-6 and TRBJ2-5; possible D gene TRBD1, 6 bases. V lost 4 bases, J lost 5 bases, and 17 bases lay in between. Germline assignment: CDR1 MNHNY and CDR2 SVGAGI (reference sequence). The CDR3 runs to 15 residues. DNA for the CDR3: TGTGCCAGCAGTTCCCCAGGGGAAGAGGGGGAGACCCAGTACTTC. As protein: CASSSPGEEGETQYF.

The rearrangement uses TRBV14 and TRBJ2-5; 7 positions agree with TRBD1. After removal of 4 bases from V and 3 bases from J, the junction contained 8 bases not matched to a gene. The CDR3 contains 15 residues. Germline V gene data show CDR1 as SGHDN and CDR2 as FVKESK. The CDR3 DNA is TGTGCCAGCAGCCCTTTCGGGACAGTGGAAGAGACCCAGTACTTC. Residues: CASSPFGTVEETQYF.

The chain combines TRBV19 with TRBJ2-7; D is ambiguous. Germline CDR1 reads LNHDA; CDR2 reads SQIVND (reference sequence). Trimming took off 3 bases at V and 2 bases at J, with 14 bases between the two ends. This CDR3 contains 15 residues. The CDR3, as DNA: TGTGCCAGTAGTATCGCCAGCGCGAGTACCTACGAGCAGTACTTC. It yields the protein CASSIASASTYEQYF.

The chain couples TRBV19 to TRBJ2-1, with unresolved D. The length of the CDR3 is 15 residues. Trimming cost V 5 bases and J 0 bases, with 11 bases left between them. Germline assignment: CDR1 LNHDA and CDR2 SQIVND (reference sequence). The CDR3 loop is CASSRSVGSYNEQFF. The CDR3 coding sequence is TGTGCCAGTAGTCGGTCCGTTGGCTCCTACAATGAGCAGTTCTTC.

This clone occurred once. The gene calls are TRBV15 and TRBJ2-7, with TRBD1 matching 9 bases. This CDR3 comprises 15 residues. The J segment lost 5 bases and the V segment lost 2 bases, leaving 7 bases of the junction unmatched. Germline CDR1 LNHNV, CDR2 YYDKDF (reference sequence). The CDR3 bases are TGTGCCACCAGCAGATTTGGGGGGGACAGGGACGAGCAGTACTTC. It codes for CATSRFGGDRDEQYF.

V usage is TRBV15 and J usage is TRBJ2-1; a possible D gene is TRBD1 (5 bases). The germline gives CDR1 LNHNV, CDR2 YYDKDF (reference sequence). Trimming stripped 0 bases from V and 2 bases from J, with 14 bases between. The length of the CDR3 is 17 residues. The CDR3 sequence: CATSRDLKTDTYNEQFF. The CDR3 coding sequence is TGTGCCACCAGCAGAGATCTGAAGACAGACACCTACAATGAGCAGTTCTTC.